This record covers a single T cell receptor (beta chain). No antigen is known for it. The record originates from a study of cytomegalovirus exposure and HLA in healthy donors. This PCR relied on a set of 60 Vbeta primers and 13 Jbeta primers. Assay used: immunoSEQ multiplex PCR; TCRdb lists only in-frame clones, some missing. Listed are roughly 60,000 clones; 3.6% falls within the top ten. CDR3 length: 14 amino acids. V lost 5 bases, J lost 0 bases, and 10 bases lay in between. Germline V CDR1 and CDR2: SGHNT, YENEEA. Findings of the study overall: Of the V segments, some could not be distinguished, including TRBV6-2 and TRBV6-3, and were excluded. Across donors, most TCRs were seen rarely, yet some public ones were widespread.

This TCR came from a woman between 18 and 29 years old in good health and CMV-seronegative. Source material: PBMCs. The chain links TRBV11-3 to TRBJ1-2; D might be TRBD1 (5 bases). The CDR3 loop is CASSPTASNYGYTF. The CDR3 DNA follows: TGTGCCAGCAGCCCGACAGCGTCTAACTATGGCTACACCTTC.